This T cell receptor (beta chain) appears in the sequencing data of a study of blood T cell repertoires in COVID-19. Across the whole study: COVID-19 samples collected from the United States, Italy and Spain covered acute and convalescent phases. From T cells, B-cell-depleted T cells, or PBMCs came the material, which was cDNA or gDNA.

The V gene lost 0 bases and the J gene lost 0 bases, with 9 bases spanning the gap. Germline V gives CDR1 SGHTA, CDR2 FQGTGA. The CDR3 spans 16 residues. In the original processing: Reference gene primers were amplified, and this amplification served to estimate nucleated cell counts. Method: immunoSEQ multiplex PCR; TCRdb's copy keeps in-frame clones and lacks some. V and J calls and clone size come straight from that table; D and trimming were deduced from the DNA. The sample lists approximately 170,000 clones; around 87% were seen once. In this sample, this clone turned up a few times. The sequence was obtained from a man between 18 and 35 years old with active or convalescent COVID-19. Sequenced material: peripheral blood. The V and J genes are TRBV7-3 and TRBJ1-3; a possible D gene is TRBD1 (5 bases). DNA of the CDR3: TGTGCCAGCAGCTTAACGGCTACAGGCTCTGGAAACACCATATATTTT. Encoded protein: CASSLTATGSGNTIYF.